This TCR beta chain was profiled in a study of T cell responses to AZD1222 COVID-19 vaccine. General study findings and limits: Targets within unmutated variant regions were reportedly found for nearly half of spike-specific TCRs.

On this clone itself: The antigen is not known.

The assay was immunoSEQ multiplex PCR, and TCRdb's table has in-frame clones only and misses some. The sample shows approximately 140,000 clones, 90% of them seen only once. This CDR3 is 21 amino acids long. The V end lost 0 bases, the J end lost 0 bases, and 24 bases lay between the germline ends. Looked up from germline, CDR1 is MGHRA and CDR2 is YSYEKL. The sequences come from peripheral blood, collected on day 0 of AZD1222 vaccination. The TCR was taken from an adult in good health. This chain links TRBV4-1 with TRBJ1-5; D might be TRBD1 (5 bases). The chain's CDR3 is CASSQDWGTGETVYSNQPQHF. Written as DNA, the CDR3 is TGCGCCAGCAGCCAAGATTGGGGCACTGGGGAGACAGTATATAGCAATCAGCCCCAGCATTTT.